This T cell receptor (beta chain) was obtained from a study of T cell changes during pregnancy in multiple sclerosis. The CDR3 sequence is 16 residues long. The germline V and J ends were trimmed by 1 base and 4 bases, with 13 bases remaining between them. Germline CDR1 reads LGHNA; CDR2 reads YNFKEQ. Sequencing was performed with immunoSEQ multiplex PCR; in TCRdb, only in-frame clones are kept and a portion is missing. The table has tens of thousands of clones, roughly 92% seen once; the top ten hold roughly 2.1%. The chain combines TRBV4-2 with TRBJ2-2, with D possibly matching TRBD2 (6 bases). The sample in question was peripheral blood, obtained in the second trimester of pregnancy. The sequence was collected from a female donor with multiple sclerosis, enrolled in a pregnancy study. The CDR3 is CASSQALSGATGELFF. The CDR3 coding sequence is TGTGCCAGCAGCCAAGCCCTCTCGGGAGCCACCGGGGAGCTGTTTTTT.